Below, one T cell receptor beta chain is given with its context. No antigen is known for it. Base qualities were left out, and no much larger clone turns up one base away. Amplification of TCR beta CDR3 regions was carried out from RNA transcripts. A first-round RT-PCR of the TCR CDR3 used the HTBI primer set with the Qiagen OneStep RT-PCR kit. Libraries were constructed in a second round of multiplex PCR, after which size selection and purification were performed. Libraries were sequenced paired-end with 100 bp reads on an Illumina HiSeq2000. Under the source paper's analysis protocol: SOAPnuke was used to process the raw data, with reads discarded if the reads contained adapters or uncalled bases, had a mean Phred below 15, or lacked an exact constant-primer or identifier match. COPE v1.2.5 was used to merge high-quality paired reads, and clonotypes were defined as unique nucleotide sequences. Clonotypes were aligned to IMGT TRBV, TRBD and TRBJ reference segments using MiTCR v1.1. Analysis was restricted to V-J combinations with a frequency above 0.0001, which covered over 98% of repertoires. A TCS score was defined as the ratio between F50 (clonal expansion) and ExV (chaos), using BLOSUM62-based TCRdist between CDR3 peptides within each V-J. Welch's t-statistics and random forest reduced around 550 V-J features to roughly 13, which were used in a naive Bayes classifier (R e1071). TCRdb reworked the public reads: Q25 trimming with fastp, MiXCR clone assembly, productive beta chains retained. Entries that share a CDR3 protein sequence are merged under the most common genes and DNA. For this entry, the V and J calls and clone size follow TCRdb and not the study's own pipeline. Here the sample has about 570,000 distinct CDR3 sequences; approximately 14% occur a single time. The biggest ten clones account for approximately 14% of the sample.

The sample originates from a study of T cells in Graves' hyperthyroidism and ophthalmopathy (dated by TCRdb to the late 2010s). With respect to the entire study: Peripheral blood was collected at initial diagnosis, before any treatment. A discovery cohort of about 96 patients, roughly 43 with Graves' ophthalmopathy and approximately 60 with stable Graves' hyperthyroidism, was used to find distinguishing TCR V-J signatures. Prospective prediction of ophthalmopathy was tested in an independent validation cohort consisting of fewer than 20 hyperthyroidism patients and some 17 patients who later progressed to ophthalmopathy. The approximately 90 discovery patients were randomly split 7:3 into training and test sets. The study also compared thyroid tissue and blood T-cell repertoires from about six Graves' hyperthyroidism patients. After sampling, hyperthyroidism patients received methimazole starting at 30 mg daily, and ophthalmopathy patients received high-dose intravenous methylprednisolone. According to the paper, TCR Vbeta CDR3 sequencing was carried out on about 140 peripheral blood samples, which came from approximately 41 ophthalmopathy, 75 or so hyperthyroidism and roughly 17 progressor patients.

Broader findings and caveats from the paper: During validation, the model predicted progression to ophthalmopathy a median of approximately 6 months ahead of onset, with almost 71% sensitivity and 72% to 85% specificity. Most expanded thyroid clonotypes (frequency above 0.001) were also found in blood, which suggests that blood repertoires may mirror thyroid immune responses. Ophthalmopathy was separated from stable hyperthyroidism by a 13 V-J signature model, with about 86% sensitivity and about 81% specificity obtained in cross-validation and 80%/75% obtained in testing. Sample size was not statistically predetermined, and investigators were not blinded to group allocation.

Unmatched junction bases come to 8, with V trimmed by 3 bases and J by 10 bases. From the cysteine through the phenylalanine, the CDR3 covers 14 amino acids. The CDR3 DNA has 42 bases and is translated from base 1. Stable Graves' hyperthyroidism was defined as no progression to ophthalmopathy during 18 months of follow-up. Hyperthyroidism patients were newly diagnosed, had a disease duration of under 2 months, and were aged 18 to 65 years. Any patient with an uncontrolled infection, another autoimmune disease, pregnancy or lactation was excluded. Diagnoses were established on the basis of clinical symptoms, serum thyroxine and TRAb, thyroid ultrasound, and orbital computed tomography. Ficoll-Paque density gradient centrifugation was used to isolate PBMCs from around 10 ml of fresh peripheral blood. Total RNA was extracted using Trizol reagent, and RNA quality was assessed on an Agilent 2100 Bioanalyzer.

The receptor was derived from a woman in her 40s with Graves' hyperthyroidism. Sequences were obtained from blood. The chain is made from TRBV12-3 or TRBV12-4 and TRBJ2-1; a stretch of 8 junction bases matches TRBD1. The nucleotides are TGTGCCAGCAGTTTGGGGACAGGTAGTGAGGAGCAGTTCTTC. It codes for CASSLGTGSEEQFF.